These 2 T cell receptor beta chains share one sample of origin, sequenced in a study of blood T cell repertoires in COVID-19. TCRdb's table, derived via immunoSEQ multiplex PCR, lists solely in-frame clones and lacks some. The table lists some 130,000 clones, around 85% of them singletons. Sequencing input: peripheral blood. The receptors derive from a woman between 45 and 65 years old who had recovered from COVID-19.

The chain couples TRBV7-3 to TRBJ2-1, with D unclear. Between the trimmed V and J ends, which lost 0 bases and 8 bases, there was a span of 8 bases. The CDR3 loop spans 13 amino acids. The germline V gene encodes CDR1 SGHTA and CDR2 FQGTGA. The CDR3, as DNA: TGTGCCAGCAGCTTAACATGGAGAGATGAGCAGTTCTTC. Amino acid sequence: CASSLTWRDEQFF.

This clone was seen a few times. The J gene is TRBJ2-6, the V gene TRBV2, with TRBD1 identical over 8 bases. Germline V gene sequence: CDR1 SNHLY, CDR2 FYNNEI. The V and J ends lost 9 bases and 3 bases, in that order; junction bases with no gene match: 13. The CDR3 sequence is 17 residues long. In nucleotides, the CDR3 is TGTGCCAGAAGAATCGGACAGGGAATGTATGGGGCCAACGTCCTGACTTTC. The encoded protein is CARRIGQGMYGANVLTF.